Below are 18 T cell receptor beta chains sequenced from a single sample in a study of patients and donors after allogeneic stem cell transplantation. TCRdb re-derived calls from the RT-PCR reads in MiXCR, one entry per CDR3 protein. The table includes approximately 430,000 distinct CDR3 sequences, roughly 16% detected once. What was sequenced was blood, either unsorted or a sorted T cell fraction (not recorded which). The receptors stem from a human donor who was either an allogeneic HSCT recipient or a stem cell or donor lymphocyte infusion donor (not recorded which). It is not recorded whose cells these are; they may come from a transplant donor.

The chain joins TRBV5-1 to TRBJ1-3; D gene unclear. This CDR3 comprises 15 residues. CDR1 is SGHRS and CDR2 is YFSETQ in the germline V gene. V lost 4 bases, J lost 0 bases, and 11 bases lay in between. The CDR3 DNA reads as TGCGCCAGCAGCCCAGACGGAAGCTCTGGAAACACCATATATTTT. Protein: CASSPDGSSGNTIYF.

CDR3 sequence: CASSQDAAGGPYLADTQYF. CDR3 bases: TGCGCCAGCAGCCAAGACGCGGCGGGGGGCCCTTATTTGGCGGATACGCAGTATTTT. V gene TRBV4-3 combines with J gene TRBJ2-3; 8 bases align to TRBD2. This CDR3 region has 19 residues. V trimming: 0 bases; J trimming: 6 bases; junction bases outside the gene matches: 17. CDR1 LGHNA and CDR2 YSLEER come from the germline V gene.

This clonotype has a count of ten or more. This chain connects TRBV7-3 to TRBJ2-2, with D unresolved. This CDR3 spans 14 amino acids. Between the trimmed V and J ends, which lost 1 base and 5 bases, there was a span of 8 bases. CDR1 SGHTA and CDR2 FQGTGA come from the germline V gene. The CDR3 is CASSLKGGTGELFF. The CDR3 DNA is TGTGCCAGCAGCTTAAAAGGCGGTACCGGGGAGCTGTTTTTT.

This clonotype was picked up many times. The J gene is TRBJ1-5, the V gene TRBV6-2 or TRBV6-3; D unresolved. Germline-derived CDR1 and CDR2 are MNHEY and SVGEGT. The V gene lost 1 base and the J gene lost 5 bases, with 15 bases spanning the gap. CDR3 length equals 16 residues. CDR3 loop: CASSYWAGGPDQPQHF. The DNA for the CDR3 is TGTGCCAGCAGTTACTGGGCCGGAGGGCCGGATCAGCCCCAGCATTTT.

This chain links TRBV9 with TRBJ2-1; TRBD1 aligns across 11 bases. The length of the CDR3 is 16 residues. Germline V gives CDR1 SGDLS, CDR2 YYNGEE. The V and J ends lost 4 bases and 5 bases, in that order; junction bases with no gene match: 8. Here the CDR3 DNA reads TGTGCCAGCAGCCCTCGGACAGGGGGCGGACACAATGAGCAGTTCTTC. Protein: CASSPRTGGGHNEQFF.

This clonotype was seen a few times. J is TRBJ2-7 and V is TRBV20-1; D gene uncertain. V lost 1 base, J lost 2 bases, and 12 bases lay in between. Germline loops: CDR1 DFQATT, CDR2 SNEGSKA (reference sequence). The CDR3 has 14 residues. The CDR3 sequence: CSARGQKGPYEQYF. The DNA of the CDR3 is TGCAGTGCTAGAGGCCAGAAAGGGCCCTACGAGCAGTACTTC.

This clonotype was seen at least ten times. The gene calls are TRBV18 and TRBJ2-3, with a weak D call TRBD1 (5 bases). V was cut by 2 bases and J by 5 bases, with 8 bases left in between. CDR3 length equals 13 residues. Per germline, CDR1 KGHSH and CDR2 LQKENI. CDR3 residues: CASSPGAVDTQYF. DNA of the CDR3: TGTGCCAGCTCACCAGGGGCGGTAGATACGCAGTATTTT. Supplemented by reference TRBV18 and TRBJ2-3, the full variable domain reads NAGVMQNPRHLVRRRGQEARLRCSPMKGHSHVYWYRQLPEEGLKFMVYLQKENIIDESGMPKERFSAEFPKEGPSILRIQQVVRGDSAAYFCASSPGAVDTQYFGPGTRLTVL.

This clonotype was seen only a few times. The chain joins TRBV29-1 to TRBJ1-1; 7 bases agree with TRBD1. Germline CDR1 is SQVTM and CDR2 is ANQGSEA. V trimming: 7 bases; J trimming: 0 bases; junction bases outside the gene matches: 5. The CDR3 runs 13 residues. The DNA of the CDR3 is TGCAGCGCTGGGGGACAGATGAACACTGAAGCTTTCTTT. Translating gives CSAGGQMNTEAFF. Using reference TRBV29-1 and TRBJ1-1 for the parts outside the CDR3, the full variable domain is SAVISQKPSRDICQRGTSLTIQCQVDSQVTMMFWYRQQPGQSLTLIATANQGSEATYESGFVIDKFPISRPNLTFSTLTVSNMSPEDSSIYLCSAGGQMNTEAFFGQGTRLTVV.

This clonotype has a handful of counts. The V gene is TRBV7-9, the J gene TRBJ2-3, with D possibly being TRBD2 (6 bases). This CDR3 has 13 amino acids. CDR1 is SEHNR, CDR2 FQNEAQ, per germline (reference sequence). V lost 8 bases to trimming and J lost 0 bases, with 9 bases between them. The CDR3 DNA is TGTGCCAGCCCAGGGACTAGCACAGATACGCAGTATTTT. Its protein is CASPGTSTDTQYF.

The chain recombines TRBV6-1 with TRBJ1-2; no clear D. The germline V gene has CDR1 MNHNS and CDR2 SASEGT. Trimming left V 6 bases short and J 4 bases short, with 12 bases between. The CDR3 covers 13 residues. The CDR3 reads CASRETLFYGYTF. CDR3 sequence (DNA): TGTGCCAGCAGAGAGACACTCTTCTATGGCTACACCTTC.

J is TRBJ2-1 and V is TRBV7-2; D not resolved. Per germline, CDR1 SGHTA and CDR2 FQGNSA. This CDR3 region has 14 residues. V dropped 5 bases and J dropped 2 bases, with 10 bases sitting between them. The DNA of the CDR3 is TGTGCCAGCAGCCATCTTGTCCCCTACAATGAGCAGTTCTTC. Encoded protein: CASSHLVPYNEQFF.

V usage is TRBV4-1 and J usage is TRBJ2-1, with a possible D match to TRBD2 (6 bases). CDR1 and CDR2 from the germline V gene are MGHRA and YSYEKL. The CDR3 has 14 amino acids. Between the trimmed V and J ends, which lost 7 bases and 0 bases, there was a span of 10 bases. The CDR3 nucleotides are TGCGCCAGCATGGGGAGGCTCTCCTACAATGAGCAGTTCTTC. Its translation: CASMGRLSYNEQFF.

The CDR3 reads CSARDPTLSYNEQFF. The DNA of the CDR3 is TGCAGTGCTAGAGATCCCACTCTATCCTACAATGAGCAGTTCTTC. The chain joins TRBV20-1 to TRBJ2-1; D ambiguous. Germline loops: CDR1 DFQATT, CDR2 SNEGSKA (reference sequence). The CDR3 consists of 15 residues. The germline V and J ends were trimmed by 0 bases and 1 base, with 10 bases remaining between them.

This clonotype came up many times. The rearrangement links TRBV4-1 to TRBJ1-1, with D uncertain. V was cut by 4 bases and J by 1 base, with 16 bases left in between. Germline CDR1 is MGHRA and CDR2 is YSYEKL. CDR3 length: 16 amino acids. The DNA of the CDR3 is TGCGCCAGCAGCCCCCAAGCCGGACTTGGGAACACTGAAGCTTTCTTT. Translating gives CASSPQAGLGNTEAFF.

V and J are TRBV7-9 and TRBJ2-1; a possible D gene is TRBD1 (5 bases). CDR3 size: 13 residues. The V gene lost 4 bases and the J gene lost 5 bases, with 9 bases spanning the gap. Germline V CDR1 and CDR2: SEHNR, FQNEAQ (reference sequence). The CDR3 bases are TGTGCCAGCAGCTACCGACAGAACAATGAGCAGTTCTTC. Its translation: CASSYRQNNEQFF.

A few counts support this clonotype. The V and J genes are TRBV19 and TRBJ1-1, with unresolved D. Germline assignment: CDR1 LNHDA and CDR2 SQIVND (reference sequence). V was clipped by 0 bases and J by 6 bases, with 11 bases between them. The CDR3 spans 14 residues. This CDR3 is CASSIDAVGSEAFF. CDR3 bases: TGTGCCAGTAGTATAGATGCGGTTGGTTCTGAAGCTTTCTTT.

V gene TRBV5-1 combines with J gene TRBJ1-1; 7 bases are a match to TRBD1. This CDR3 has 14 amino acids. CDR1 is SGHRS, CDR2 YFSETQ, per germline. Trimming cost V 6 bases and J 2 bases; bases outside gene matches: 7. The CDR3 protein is CASTLTGANTEAFF. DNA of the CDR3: TGCGCCAGCACCTTAACAGGGGCCAACACTGAAGCTTTCTTT.

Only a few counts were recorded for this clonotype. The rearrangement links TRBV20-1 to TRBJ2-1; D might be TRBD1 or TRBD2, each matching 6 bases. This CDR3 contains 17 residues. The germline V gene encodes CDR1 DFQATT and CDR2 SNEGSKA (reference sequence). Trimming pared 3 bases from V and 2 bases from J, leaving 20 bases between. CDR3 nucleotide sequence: TGCAGTGCTAGGCTGGGTTCCGGGGGCCCTCCCTACAATGAGCAGTTCTTC. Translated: CSARLGSGGPPYNEQFF.